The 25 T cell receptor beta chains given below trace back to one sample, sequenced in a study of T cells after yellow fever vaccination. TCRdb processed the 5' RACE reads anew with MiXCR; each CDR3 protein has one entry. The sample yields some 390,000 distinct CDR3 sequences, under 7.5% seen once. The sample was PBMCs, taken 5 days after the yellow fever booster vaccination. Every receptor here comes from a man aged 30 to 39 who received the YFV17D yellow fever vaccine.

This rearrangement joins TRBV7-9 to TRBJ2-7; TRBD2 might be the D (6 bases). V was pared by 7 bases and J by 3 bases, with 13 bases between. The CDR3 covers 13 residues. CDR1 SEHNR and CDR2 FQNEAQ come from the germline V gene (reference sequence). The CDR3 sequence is CASTKGTDYEQYF. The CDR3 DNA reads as TGTGCCAGCACCAAAGGGACTGACTACGAGCAGTACTTC.

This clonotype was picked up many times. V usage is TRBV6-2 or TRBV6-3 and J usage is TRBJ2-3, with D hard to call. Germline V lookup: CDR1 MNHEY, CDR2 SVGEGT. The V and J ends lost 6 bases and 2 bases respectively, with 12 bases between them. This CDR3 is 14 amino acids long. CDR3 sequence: CASSLLTPTDTQYF. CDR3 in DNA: TGTGCCAGCAGCTTACTAACACCCACAGATACGCAGTATTTT.

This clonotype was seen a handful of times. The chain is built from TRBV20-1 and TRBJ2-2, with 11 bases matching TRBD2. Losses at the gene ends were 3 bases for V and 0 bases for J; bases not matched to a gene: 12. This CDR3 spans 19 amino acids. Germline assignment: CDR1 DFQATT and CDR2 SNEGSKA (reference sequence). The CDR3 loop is CSARGPGTSGLANTGELFF. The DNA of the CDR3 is TGCAGTGCTAGGGGCCCCGGGACTAGCGGACTAGCGAACACCGGGGAGCTGTTTTTT.

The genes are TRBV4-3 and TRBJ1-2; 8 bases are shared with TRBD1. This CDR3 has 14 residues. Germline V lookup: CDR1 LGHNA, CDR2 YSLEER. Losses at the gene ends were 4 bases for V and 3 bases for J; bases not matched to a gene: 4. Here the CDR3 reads CASSPGDRHYGYTF. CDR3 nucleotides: TGCGCCAGCAGCCCCGGGGACAGGCACTATGGCTACACCTTC.

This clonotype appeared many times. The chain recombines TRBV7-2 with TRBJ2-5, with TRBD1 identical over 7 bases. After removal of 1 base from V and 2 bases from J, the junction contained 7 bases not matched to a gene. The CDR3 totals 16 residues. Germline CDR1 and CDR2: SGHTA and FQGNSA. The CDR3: CASSLGPGQPQETQYF. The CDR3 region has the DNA TGTGCCAGCAGCTTAGGACCGGGACAGCCTCAAGAGACCCAGTACTTC.

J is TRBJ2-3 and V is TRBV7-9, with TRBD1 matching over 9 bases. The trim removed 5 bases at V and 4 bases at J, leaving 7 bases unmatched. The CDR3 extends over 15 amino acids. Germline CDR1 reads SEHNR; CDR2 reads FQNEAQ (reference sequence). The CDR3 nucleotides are TGTGCCAGCAGCCTCCGGGACAGGGATCCAGATACGCAGTATTTT. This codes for CASSLRDRDPDTQYF.

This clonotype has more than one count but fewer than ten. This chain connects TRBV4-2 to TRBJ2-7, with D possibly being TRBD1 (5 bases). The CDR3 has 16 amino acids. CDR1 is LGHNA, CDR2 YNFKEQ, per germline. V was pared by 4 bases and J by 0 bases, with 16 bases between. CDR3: CASSLNTGHLSYEQYF. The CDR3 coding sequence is TGTGCCAGCAGCCTGAACACCGGACACCTCTCCTACGAGCAGTACTTC.

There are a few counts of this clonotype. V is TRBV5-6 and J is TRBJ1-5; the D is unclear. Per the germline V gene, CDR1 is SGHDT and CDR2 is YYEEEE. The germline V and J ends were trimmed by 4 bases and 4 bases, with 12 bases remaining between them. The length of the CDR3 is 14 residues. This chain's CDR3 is CASSPASGNQPQHF. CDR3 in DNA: TGTGCCAGCAGCCCGGCGTCGGGTAATCAGCCCCAGCATTTT. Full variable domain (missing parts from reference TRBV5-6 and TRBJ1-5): DAGVTQSPTHLIKTRGQQVTLRCSPKSGHDTVSWYQQALGQGPQFIFQYYEEEERQRGNFPDRFSGHQFPNYSSELNVNALLLGDSALYLCASSPASGNQPQHFGDGTRLSIL.

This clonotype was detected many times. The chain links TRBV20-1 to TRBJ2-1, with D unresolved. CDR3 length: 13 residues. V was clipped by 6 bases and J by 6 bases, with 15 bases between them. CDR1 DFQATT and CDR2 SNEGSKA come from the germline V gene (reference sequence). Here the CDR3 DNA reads TGCAGTGCCCATGACCAGCGAGGCAATGAGCAGTTCTTC. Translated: CSAHDQRGNEQFF.

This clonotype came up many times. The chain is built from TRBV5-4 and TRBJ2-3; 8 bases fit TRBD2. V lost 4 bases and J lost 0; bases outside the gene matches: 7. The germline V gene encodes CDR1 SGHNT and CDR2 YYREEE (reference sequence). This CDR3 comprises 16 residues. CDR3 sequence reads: CASSAVAGQSTDTQYF. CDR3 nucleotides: TGTGCCAGCAGCGCAGTAGCGGGGCAGAGCACAGATACGCAGTATTTT.

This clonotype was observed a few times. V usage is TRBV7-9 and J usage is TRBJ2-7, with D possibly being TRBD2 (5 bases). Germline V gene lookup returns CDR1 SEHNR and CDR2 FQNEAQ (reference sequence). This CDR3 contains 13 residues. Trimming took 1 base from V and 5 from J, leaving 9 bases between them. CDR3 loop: CASSLGLRDEQYF. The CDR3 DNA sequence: TGTGCCAGCAGCTTAGGGCTGAGGGACGAGCAGTACTTC.

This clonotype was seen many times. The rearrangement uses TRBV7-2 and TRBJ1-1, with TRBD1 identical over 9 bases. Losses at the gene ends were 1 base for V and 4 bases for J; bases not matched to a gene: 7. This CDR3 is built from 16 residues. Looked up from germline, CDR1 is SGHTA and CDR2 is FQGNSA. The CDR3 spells CASSLGGGQGRTEAFF. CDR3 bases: TGTGCCAGCAGCTTAGGAGGAGGACAGGGGCGCACTGAAGCTTTCTTT.

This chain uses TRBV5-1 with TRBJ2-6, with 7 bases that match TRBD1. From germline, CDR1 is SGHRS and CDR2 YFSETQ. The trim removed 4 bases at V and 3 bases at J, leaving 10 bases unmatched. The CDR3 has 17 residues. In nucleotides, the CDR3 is TGCGCCAGCAGCCAGAGACAGGGAAATGGTGGGGCCAACGTCCTGACTTTC. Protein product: CASSQRQGNGGANVLTF.

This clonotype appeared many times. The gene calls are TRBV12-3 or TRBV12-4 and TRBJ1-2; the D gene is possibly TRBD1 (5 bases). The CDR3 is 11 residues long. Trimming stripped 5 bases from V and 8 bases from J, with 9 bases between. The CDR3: CASSTREGYTF. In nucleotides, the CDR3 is TGTGCCAGCAGTACCAGGGAAGGCTACACCTTC.

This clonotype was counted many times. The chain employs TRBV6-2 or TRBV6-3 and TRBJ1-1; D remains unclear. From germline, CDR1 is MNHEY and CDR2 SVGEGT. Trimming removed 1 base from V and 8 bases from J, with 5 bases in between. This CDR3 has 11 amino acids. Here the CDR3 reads CASSYLKEAFF. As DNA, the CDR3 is TGTGCCAGCAGTTACTTGAAAGAAGCTTTCTTT.

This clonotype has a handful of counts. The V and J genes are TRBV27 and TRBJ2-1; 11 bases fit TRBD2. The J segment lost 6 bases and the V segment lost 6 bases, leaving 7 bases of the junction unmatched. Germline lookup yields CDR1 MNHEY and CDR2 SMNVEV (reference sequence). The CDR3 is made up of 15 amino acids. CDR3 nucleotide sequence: TGTGCCAGCAGCTACACTAGCGGGAGCCTCAATGAGCAGTTCTTC. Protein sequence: CASSYTSGSLNEQFF.

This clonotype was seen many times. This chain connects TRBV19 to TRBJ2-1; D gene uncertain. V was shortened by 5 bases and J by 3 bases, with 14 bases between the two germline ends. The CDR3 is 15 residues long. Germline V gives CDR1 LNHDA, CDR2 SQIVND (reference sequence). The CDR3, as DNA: TGTGCCAGTAGTCCATTAGTCGGGCGCTACAATGAGCAGTTCTTC. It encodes CASSPLVGRYNEQFF. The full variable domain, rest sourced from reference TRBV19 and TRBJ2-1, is DGGITQSPKYLFRKEGQNVTLSCEQNLNHDAMYWYRQDPGQGLRLIYYSQIVNDFQKGDIAEGYSVSREKKESFPLTVTSAQKNPTAFYLCASSPLVGRYNEQFFGPGTRLTVL.

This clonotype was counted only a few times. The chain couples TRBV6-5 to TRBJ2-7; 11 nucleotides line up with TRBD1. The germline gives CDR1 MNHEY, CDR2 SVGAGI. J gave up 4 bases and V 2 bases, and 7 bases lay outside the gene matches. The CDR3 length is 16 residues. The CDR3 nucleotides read TGTGCCAGCAGTTACCAGGGGACAGGGGGTACGTACGAGCAGTACTTC. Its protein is CASSYQGTGGTYEQYF.

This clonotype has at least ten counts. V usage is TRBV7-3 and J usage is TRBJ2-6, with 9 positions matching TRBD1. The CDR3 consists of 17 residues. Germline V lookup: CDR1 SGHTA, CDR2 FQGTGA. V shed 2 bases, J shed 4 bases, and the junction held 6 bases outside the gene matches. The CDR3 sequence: CASSLAQGARGANVLTF. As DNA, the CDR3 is TGTGCCAGCAGCTTAGCACAGGGGGCGAGAGGGGCCAACGTCCTGACTTTC.

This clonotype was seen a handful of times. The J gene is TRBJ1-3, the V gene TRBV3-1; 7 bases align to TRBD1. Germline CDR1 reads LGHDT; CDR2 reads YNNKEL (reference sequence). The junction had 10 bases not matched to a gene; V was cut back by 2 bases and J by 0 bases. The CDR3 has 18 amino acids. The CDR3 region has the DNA TGTGCCAGCAGCCAAACCCGGACAGGCTTTTACTCTGGAAACACCATATATTTT. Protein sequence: CASSQTRTGFYSGNTIYF.

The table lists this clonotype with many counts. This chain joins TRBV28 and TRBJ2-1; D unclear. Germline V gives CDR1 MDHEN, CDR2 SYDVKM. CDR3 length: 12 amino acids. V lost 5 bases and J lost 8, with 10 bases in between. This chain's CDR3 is CASSIIADEQFF. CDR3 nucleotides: TGTGCCAGCAGTATCATAGCTGATGAGCAGTTCTTC.

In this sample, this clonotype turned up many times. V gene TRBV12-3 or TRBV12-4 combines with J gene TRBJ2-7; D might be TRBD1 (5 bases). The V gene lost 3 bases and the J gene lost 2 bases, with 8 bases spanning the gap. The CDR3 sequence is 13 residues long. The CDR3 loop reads CASSLQGPYEQYF. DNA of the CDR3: TGTGCCAGCAGTTTGCAGGGTCCCTACGAGCAGTACTTC.

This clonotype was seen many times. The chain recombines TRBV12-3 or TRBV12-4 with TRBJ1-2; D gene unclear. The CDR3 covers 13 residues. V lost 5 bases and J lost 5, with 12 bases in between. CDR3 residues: CASSPGSLYGYTF. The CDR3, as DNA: TGTGCCAGCAGTCCTGGATCTCTTTATGGCTACACCTTC.

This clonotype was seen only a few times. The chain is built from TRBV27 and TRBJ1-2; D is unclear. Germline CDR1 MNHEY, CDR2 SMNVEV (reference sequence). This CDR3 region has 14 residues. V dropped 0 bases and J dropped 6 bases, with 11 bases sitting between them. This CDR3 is CASSLSLKVDGYTF. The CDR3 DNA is TGTGCCAGCAGTTTATCCTTAAAGGTGGATGGCTACACCTTC.

In nucleotides, the CDR3 is TGCAGCGCCGAACGGGACTCAGATACGCAGTATTTT. The encoded protein is CSAERDSDTQYF. The chain recombines TRBV29-1 with TRBJ2-3; maybe TRBD2 (6 bases). This CDR3 region has 12 residues. In germline, CDR1 is SQVTM, CDR2 ANQGSEA. Trimming removed 7 bases from V and 4 bases from J, with 12 bases in between.